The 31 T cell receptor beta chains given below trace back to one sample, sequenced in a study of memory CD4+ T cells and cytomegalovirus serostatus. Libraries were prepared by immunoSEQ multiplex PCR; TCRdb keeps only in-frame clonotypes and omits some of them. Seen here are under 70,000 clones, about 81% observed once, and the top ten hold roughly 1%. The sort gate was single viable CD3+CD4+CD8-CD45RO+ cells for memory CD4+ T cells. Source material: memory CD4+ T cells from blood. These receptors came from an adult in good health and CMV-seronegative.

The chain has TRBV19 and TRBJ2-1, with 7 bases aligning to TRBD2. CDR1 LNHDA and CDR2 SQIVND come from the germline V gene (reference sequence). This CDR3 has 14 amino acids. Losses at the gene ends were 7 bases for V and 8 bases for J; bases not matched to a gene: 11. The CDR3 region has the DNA TGTGCCAGTAATGGGCGGGAGAGGGTATATGAGCAGTTCTTC. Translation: CASNGRERVYEQFF.

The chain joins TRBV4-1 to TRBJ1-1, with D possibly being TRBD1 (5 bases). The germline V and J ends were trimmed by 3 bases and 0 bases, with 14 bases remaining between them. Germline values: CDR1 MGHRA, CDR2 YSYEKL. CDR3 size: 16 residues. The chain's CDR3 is CASSHRELVMNTEAFF. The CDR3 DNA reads TGCGCCAGCAGCCACAGGGAGTTAGTCATGAACACTGAAGCTTTCTTT.

This CDR3 is CASSENRGRGNQPQHF. The CDR3 DNA sequence: TGTGCCAGCAGTGAGAACAGGGGACGTGGCAATCAGCCCCAGCATTTT. The chain joins TRBV6-1 to TRBJ1-5, with 7 bases that match TRBD1. This CDR3 spans 16 amino acids. Per the germline V gene, CDR1 is MNHNS and CDR2 is SASEGT. Trimming at V came to 3 bases and at J to 2 bases, leaving 7 bases not matched to a gene.

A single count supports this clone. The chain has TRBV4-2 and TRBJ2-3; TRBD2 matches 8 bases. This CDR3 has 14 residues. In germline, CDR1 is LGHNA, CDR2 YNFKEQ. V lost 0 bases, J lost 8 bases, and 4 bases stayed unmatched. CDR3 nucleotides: TGTGCCAGCAGCCAAGAAAGAGCGGGAGTTACGCAGTATTTT. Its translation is CASSQERAGVTQYF.

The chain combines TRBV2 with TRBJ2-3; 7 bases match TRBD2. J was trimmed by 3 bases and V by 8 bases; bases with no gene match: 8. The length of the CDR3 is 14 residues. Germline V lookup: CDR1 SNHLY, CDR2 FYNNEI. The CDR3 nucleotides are TGTGCCAGCGGTTCGGGAGGTCTTACAGATACGCAGTATTTT. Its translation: CASGSGGLTDTQYF.

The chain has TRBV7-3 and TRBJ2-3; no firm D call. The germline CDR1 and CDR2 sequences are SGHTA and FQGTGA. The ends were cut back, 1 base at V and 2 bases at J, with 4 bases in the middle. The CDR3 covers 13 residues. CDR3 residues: CASSLIATDTQYF. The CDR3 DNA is TGTGCCAGCAGCTTAATAGCCACAGATACGCAGTATTTT.

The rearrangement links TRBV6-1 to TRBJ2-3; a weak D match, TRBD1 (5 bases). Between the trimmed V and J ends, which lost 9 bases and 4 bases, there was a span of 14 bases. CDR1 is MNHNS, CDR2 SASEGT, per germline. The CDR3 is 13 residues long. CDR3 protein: CASKTPRADTQYF. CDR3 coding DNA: TGTGCCAGTAAGACCCCCAGGGCAGATACGCAGTATTTT.

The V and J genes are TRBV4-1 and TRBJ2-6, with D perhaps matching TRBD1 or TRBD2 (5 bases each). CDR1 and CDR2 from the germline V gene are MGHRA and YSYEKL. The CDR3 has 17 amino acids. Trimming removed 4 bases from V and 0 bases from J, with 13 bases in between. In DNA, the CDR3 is TGCGCCAGCAGCCCCCGGGACCCCAGCTCTGGGGCCAACGTCCTGACTTTC. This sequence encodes CASSPRDPSSGANVLTF.

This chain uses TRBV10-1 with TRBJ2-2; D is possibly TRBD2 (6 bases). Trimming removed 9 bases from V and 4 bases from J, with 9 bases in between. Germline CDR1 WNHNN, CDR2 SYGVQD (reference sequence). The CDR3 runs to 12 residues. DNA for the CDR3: TGCGCCAGTAGCGGTCCCACCGGGGAGCTGTTTTTT. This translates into CASSGPTGELFF.

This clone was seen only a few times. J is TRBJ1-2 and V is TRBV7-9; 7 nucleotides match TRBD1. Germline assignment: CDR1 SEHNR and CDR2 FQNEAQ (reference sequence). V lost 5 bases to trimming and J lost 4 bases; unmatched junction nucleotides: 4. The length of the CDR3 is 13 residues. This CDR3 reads CASSPTGFYGYTF. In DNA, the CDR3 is TGTGCCAGCAGCCCGACAGGGTTCTATGGCTACACCTTC.

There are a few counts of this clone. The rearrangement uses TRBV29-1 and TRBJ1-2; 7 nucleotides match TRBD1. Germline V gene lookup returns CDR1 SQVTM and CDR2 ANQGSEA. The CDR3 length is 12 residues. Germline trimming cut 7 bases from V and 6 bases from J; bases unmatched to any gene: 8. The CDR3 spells CSDGQVEDGYTF. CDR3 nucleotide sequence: TGCAGCGATGGACAGGTGGAAGATGGCTACACCTTC.

The CDR3 DNA follows: TGTGCTAGTGGTTCCTATAGCGGGAGTGGATCCTACAATGAGCAGTTCTTC. Translating it yields CASGSYSGSGSYNEQFF. The rearrangement uses TRBV12-5 and TRBJ2-1, with 9 bases matching TRBD2. Unmatched junction bases numbered 8, after V lost 4 bases and J lost 1 base. The CDR3 is made up of 17 amino acids. Germline CDR1 and CDR2: LGHNT and FRNRAP. Supplemented by reference TRBV12-5 and TRBJ2-1, the full variable domain reads DARVTQTPRHKVTEMGQEVTMRCQPILGHNTVFWYRQTMMQGLELLAYFRNRAPLDDSGMPKDRFSAEMPDATLATLKIQPSEPRDSAVYFCASGSYSGSGSYNEQFFGPGTRLTVL.

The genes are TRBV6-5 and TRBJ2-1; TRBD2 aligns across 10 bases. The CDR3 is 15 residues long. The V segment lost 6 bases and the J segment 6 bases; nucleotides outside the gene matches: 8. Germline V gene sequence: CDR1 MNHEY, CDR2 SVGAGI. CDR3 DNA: TGTGCCAGCAGCGGACTAGCGGCCGTGGCCAATGAGCAGTTCTTC. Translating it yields CASSGLAAVANEQFF.

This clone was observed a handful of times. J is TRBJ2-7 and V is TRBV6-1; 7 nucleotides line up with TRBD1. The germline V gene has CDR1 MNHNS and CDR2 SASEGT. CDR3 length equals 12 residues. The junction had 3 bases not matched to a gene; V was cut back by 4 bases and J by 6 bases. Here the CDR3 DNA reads TGTGCCAGCAGTGGGGACAGTTCCGAGCAGTACTTC. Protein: CASSGDSSEQYF.

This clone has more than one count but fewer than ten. The CDR3 loop reads CASGLTGVETQYF. In DNA form, the CDR3 reads TGTGCTAGTGGTTTGACAGGGGTAGAGACCCAGTACTTC. The chain carries TRBV12-5 and TRBJ2-5; TRBD1 matches at 7 bases. Trimming cost V 2 bases and J 4 bases; bases outside gene matches: 1. CDR3 length equals 13 residues. CDR1 LGHNT and CDR2 FRNRAP come from the germline V gene.

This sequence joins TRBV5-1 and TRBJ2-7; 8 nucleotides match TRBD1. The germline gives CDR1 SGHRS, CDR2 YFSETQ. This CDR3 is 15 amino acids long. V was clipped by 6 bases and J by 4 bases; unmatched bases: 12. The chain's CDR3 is CASNEAQGARYEQYF. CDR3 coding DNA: TGCGCCAGCAACGAGGCTCAGGGGGCGCGGTACGAGCAGTACTTC. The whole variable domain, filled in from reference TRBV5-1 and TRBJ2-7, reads KAGVTQTPRYLIKTRGQQVTLSCSPISGHRSVSWYQQTPGQGLQFLFEYFSETQRNKGNFPGRFSGRQFSNSRSEMNVSTLELGDSALYLCASNEAQGARYEQYFGPGTRLTVT.

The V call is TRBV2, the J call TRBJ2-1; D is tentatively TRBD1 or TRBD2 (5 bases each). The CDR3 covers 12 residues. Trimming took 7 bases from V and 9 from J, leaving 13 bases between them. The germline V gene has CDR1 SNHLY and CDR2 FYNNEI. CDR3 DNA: TGTGCCAGCAAAGTTGGGGGTCCTGAGCAGTTCTTC. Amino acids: CASKVGGPEQFF.

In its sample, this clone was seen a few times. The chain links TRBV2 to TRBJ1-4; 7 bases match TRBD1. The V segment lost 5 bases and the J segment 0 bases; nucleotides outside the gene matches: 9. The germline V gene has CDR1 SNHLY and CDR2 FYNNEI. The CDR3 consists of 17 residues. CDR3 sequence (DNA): TGTGCCAGCAGTTTTGGGGGAGGGGGCTCAACTAATGAAAAACTGTTTTTT. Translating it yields CASSFGGGGSTNEKLFF.

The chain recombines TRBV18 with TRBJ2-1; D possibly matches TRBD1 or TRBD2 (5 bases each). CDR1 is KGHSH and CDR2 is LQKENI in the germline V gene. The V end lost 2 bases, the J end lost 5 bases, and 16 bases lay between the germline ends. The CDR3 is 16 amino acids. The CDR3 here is CASSPYRDGLNNEQFF. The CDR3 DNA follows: TGTGCCAGCTCACCATACCGGGACGGCTTAAACAATGAGCAGTTCTTC.

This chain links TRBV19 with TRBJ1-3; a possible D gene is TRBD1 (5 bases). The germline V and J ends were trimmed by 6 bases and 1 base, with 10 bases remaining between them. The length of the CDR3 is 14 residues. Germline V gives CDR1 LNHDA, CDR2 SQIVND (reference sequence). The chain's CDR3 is CASSLRGSGNTIYF. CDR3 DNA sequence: TGTGCCAGTAGCTTAAGGGGTTCTGGAAACACCATATATTTT. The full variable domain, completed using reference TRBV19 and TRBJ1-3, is DGGITQSPKYLFRKEGQNVTLSCEQNLNHDAMYWYRQDPGQGLRLIYYSQIVNDFQKGDIAEGYSVSREKKESFPLTVTSAQKNPTAFYLCASSLRGSGNTIYFGEGSWLTVV.

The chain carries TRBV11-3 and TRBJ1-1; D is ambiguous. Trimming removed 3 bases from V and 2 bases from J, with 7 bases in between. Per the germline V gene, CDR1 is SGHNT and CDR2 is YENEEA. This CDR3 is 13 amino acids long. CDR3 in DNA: TGTGCCAGCAGCTTCCAGAGTAACACTGAAGCTTTCTTT. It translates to CASSFQSNTEAFF.

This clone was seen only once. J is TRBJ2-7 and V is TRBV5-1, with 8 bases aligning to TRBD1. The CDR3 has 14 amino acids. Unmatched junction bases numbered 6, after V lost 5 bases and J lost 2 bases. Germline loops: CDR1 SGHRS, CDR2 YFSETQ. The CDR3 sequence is CASRPGTGAYEQYF. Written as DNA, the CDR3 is TGCGCCAGCAGACCCGGGACAGGAGCCTACGAGCAGTACTTC.

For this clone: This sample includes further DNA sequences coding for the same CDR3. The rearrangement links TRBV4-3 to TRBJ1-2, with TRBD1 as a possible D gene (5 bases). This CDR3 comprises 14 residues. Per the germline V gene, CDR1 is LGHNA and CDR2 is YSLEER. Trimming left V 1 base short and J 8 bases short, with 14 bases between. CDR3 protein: CASSQVLGGRGYTF. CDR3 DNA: TGCGCCAGCAGCCAAGTCCTCGGGGGTAGAGGCTACACCTTC.

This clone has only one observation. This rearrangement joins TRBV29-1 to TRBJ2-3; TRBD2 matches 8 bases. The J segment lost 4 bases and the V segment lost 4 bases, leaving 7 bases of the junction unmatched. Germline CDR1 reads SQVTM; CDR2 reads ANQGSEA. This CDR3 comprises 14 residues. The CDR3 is CSVGKTGGPDTQYF. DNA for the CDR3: TGCAGCGTTGGGAAGACGGGAGGGCCAGATACGCAGTATTTT.

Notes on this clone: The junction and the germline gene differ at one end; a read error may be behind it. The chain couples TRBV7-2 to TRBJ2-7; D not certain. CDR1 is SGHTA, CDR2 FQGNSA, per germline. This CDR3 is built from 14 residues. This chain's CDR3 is CASTLKGRYYEQYF. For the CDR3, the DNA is TGTGCCAGCACCTTAAAAGGACGATACTACGAGCAGTACTTC.

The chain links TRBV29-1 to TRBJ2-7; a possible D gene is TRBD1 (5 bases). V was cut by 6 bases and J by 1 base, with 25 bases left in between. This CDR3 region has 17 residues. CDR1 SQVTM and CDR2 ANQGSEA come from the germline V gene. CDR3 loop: CSVLPITKGLRSYEQYF. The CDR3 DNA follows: TGCAGCGTACTCCCCATTACAAAGGGGTTGAGGTCCTACGAGCAGTACTTC.

CDR3 nucleotides: TGTGCCAGCAGCATTCAGGGAGGCGAAGCTTTCTTT. This sequence encodes CASSIQGGEAFF. The V gene is TRBV2, the J gene TRBJ1-1; maybe TRBD1 (5 bases). The CDR3 is 12 amino acids. CDR1 SNHLY and CDR2 FYNNEI come from the germline V gene. The V and J ends lost 6 bases and 8 bases respectively, with 13 bases between them.

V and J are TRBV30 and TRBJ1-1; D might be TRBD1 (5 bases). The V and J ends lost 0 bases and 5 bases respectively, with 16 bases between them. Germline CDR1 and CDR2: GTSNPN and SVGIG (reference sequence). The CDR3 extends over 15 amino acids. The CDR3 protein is CAWSVLGRPGTEAFF. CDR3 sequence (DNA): TGTGCCTGGAGTGTACTGGGACGTCCGGGGACTGAAGCTTTCTTT. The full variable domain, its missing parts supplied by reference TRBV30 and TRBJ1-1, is SQTIHQWPATLVQPVGSPLSLECTVEGTSNPNLYWYRQAAGRGLQLLFYSVGIGQISSEVPQNLSASRPQDRQFILSSKKLLLSDSGFYLCAWSVLGRPGTEAFFGQGTRLTVV.

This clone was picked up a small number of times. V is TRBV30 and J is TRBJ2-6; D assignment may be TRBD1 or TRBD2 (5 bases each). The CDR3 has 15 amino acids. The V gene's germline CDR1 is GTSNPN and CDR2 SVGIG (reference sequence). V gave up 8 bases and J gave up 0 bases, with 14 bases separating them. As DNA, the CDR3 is TGTGCCGGGAAGGCAGGGAGCTCTGGGGCCAACGTCCTGACTTTC. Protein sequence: CAGKAGSSGANVLTF.

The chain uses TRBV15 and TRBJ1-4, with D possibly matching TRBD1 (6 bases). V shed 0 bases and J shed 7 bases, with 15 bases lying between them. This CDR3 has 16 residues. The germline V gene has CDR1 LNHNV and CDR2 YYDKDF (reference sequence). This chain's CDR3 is CATSRDRGGVGEKLFF. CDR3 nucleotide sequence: TGTGCCACCAGCAGAGATCGTGGGGGCGTGGGTGAAAAACTGTTTTTT.

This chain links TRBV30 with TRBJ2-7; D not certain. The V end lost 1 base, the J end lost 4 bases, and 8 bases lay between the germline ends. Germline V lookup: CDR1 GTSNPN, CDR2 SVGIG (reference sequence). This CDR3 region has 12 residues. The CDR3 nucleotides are TGTGCCTGGAGTGAGTCCCGTTACGAGCAGTACTTC. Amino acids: CAWSESRYEQYF.